The 16 T cell receptor beta chains below were found in one sample sequenced in a study of CD8+ T cells in alopecia areata. cDNA reverse transcribed from extracted RNA served as the sequencing template. Generated by immunoSEQ multiplex PCR, the TCRdb table keeps only in-frame clones and is missing some. This sample has about 130,000 clones, with 49% found just once. Specimen: CD8+ T cells sorted from blood, collected at week 0. The receptors stem from a human donor with alopecia areata.

The V and J genes are TRBV6-4 and TRBJ1-1; D may be TRBD1 (5 bases). V dropped 3 bases and J dropped 3 bases, with 8 bases sitting between them. The CDR3 is 13 amino acids. Looked up from germline, CDR1 is MRHNA and CDR2 is SNTAGT. The CDR3 protein is CASSEGRHTEAFF. CDR3 coding DNA: TGTGCCAGCAGTGAGGGGCGACACACTGAAGCTTTCTTT.

The rearrangement uses TRBV5-6 and TRBJ1-1, with D unresolved. Germline V gene sequence: CDR1 SGHDT, CDR2 YYEEEE. The V and J ends lost 6 bases and 0 bases respectively, with 12 bases between them. The CDR3 has 14 amino acids. CDR3 in amino acids: CASTGWDMNTEAFF. DNA for the CDR3: TGTGCCAGCACCGGGTGGGATATGAACACTGAAGCTTTCTTT.

The J gene is TRBJ1-4, the V gene TRBV2; 7 nucleotides align to TRBD1. Germline loops: CDR1 SNHLY, CDR2 FYNNEI. This CDR3 is 16 amino acids long. Trimming at V came to 4 bases and at J to 6 bases, leaving 11 bases not matched to a gene. The CDR3 nucleotides are TGTGCCAGCAGTGGCCCCCGCCAGGGGACAGATGAAAAACTGTTTTTT. It yields the protein CASSGPRQGTDEKLFF.

This clone was counted a few times. The chain couples TRBV30 to TRBJ2-2; D is uncertain. Germline V lookup: CDR1 GTSNPN, CDR2 SVGIG (reference sequence). This CDR3 has 14 amino acids. V gave up 5 bases and J gave up 1 base, with 11 bases separating them. CDR3 coding DNA: TGTGCCTGGGAGCCGGGCCTGAACACCGGGGAGCTGTTTTTT. It specifies CAWEPGLNTGELFF.

The gene calls are TRBV30 and TRBJ2-7; D not resolved. This CDR3 is built from 11 residues. Trimming left V 1 base short and J 3 bases short, with 4 bases between. Germline V CDR1 and CDR2: GTSNPN, SVGIG (reference sequence). DNA of the CDR3: TGTGCCTGGAGTGGGGACTACGAGCAGTACTTC. Protein sequence: CAWSGDYEQYF.

The V and J genes are TRBV27 and TRBJ1-6; TRBD1 is a possible D gene (5 bases). Trimming removed 7 bases from V and 10 bases from J, with 17 bases in between. Germline assignment: CDR1 MNHEY and CDR2 SMNVEV (reference sequence). The CDR3 is 14 residues long. CDR3 in DNA: TGTGCCAGCACCTCAAGGGGTCTCGGCTCACCCCTCCACTTT. Translation: CASTSRGLGSPLHF.

This clone was detected once. This rearrangement joins TRBV7-2 to TRBJ2-1; weak D call: TRBD1 (6 bases). The CDR3 is made up of 16 amino acids. From germline, CDR1 is SGHTA and CDR2 FQGNSA. V was shortened by 5 bases and J by 0 bases, with 14 bases between the two germline ends. In nucleotides, the CDR3 is TGTGCCAGCAGCATCCACAGGGACCGCTCCTACAATGAGCAGTTCTTC. Protein: CASSIHRDRSYNEQFF.

This chain uses TRBV30 with TRBJ2-3; either TRBD1 or TRBD2 may fit D (6 bases each). The CDR3 covers 15 residues. Looked up from germline, CDR1 is GTSNPN and CDR2 is SVGIG (reference sequence). Trimming left V 3 bases short and J 0 bases short, with 13 bases between. CDR3 nucleotides: TGTGCCTGGAGGAATACGGGGGCGAGCACAGATACGCAGTATTTT. Translation gives CAWRNTGASTDTQYF.

The V gene is TRBV27, the J gene TRBJ2-1; 9 bases match TRBD1. The CDR3 length is 18 residues. Germline V gene data show CDR1 as MNHEY and CDR2 as SMNVEV (reference sequence). Trimming took 7 bases from V and 0 from J; bases not matched to a gene: 13. CDR3 in amino acids: CASTSLRGTGSSYNEQFF. The CDR3 DNA follows: TGTGCCAGCACCAGCCTGAGGGGGACAGGGAGCTCCTACAATGAGCAGTTCTTC.

The gene calls are TRBV30 and TRBJ2-1; TRBD2 agrees at 12 bases. This CDR3 has 15 residues. Germline V CDR1 and CDR2: GTSNPN, SVGIG (reference sequence). After removal of 5 bases from V and 4 bases from J, the junction contained 6 bases not matched to a gene. This chain's CDR3 is CAWGPGTSGYNEQFF. The CDR3 nucleotides are TGTGCCTGGGGTCCCGGGACTAGCGGGTACAATGAGCAGTTCTTC.

The sample holds a few counts of this clone. The genes are TRBV5-1 and TRBJ1-2, with D possibly TRBD1 on 5 matching bases. The V and J ends lost 3 bases and 0 bases respectively, with 12 bases between them. Per the germline V gene, CDR1 is SGHRS and CDR2 is YFSETQ. CDR3 length equals 15 residues. CDR3 DNA sequence: TGCGCCAGCAGCTCGAGACCGACAGCTAACTATGGCTACACCTTC. It codes for CASSSRPTANYGYTF.

The chain employs TRBV6-6 and TRBJ2-3; D perhaps matches TRBD1 (6 bases). Germline CDR1 is MNHNY and CDR2 is SVGAGI (reference sequence). The CDR3 sequence is 14 residues long. Trimming took off 2 bases at V and 2 bases at J, with 8 bases between the two ends. The CDR3 nucleotides read TGTGCCAGCAGTTACGGACAGTACACAGATACGCAGTATTTT. This gives the protein CASSYGQYTDTQYF.

The chain recombines TRBV13 with TRBJ2-7; D may match TRBD1 or TRBD2 (7 bases each). The CDR3 totals 13 residues. V was trimmed by 6 bases and J by 6 bases, leaving 15 bases between them. From germline, CDR1 is PRHDT and CDR2 FYEKMQ (reference sequence). This CDR3 is CASRGGGSLEQYF. The CDR3, as DNA: TGTGCCAGCAGGGGAGGGGGCTCCCTCGAGCAGTACTTC.

This clone was counted only a few times. The V call is TRBV10-3, the J call TRBJ1-2; possible D gene TRBD1, 6 bases. Trimming shortened V by 2 bases and J by 0 bases, and 13 bases separated the two germline ends. Germline CDR1 and CDR2: ENHRY and SYGVKD. The CDR3 totals 16 residues. This chain's CDR3 is CAISEGGLPANYGYTF. The CDR3 DNA sequence: TGTGCCATCAGTGAGGGGGGGCTGCCAGCTAACTATGGCTACACCTTC.

The V call is TRBV15, the J call TRBJ2-2; tentatively, D is TRBD1 or TRBD2 (5 bases each). The CDR3 sequence is 16 residues long. Germline CDR1 reads LNHNV; CDR2 reads YYDKDF (reference sequence). Trimming removed 5 bases from V and 6 bases from J, with 19 bases in between. The CDR3 DNA is TGTGCCACCAGCCGGGGTCGGGACGGGACGCCCGGGGAGCTGTTTTTT. It specifies CATSRGRDGTPGELFF. The full variable domain, with the rest looked up from reference TRBV15 and TRBJ2-2, is DAMVIQNPRYQVTQFGKPVTLSCSQTLNHNVMYWYQQKSSQAPKLLFHYYDKDFNNEADTPDNFQSRRPNTSFCFLDIRSPGLGDTAMYLCATSRGRDGTPGELFFGEGSRLTVL.

The chain is built from TRBV9 and TRBJ1-2, with 10 nucleotides matching TRBD1. V shed 0 bases and J 3 bases; nucleotides not matched to a gene: 2. Germline assignment: CDR1 SGDLS and CDR2 YYNGEE. The CDR3 is 15 amino acids. The CDR3 reads CASSVGQGAYYGYTF. For the CDR3, the DNA is TGTGCCAGCAGCGTAGGACAGGGGGCGTACTATGGCTACACCTTC.